This T cell receptor (beta chain) was sequenced during a study of shared clonotypes between healthy human individuals. This clone was counted only a few times. Its antigen is still unknown. Here immunoSEQ multiplex PCR was the method, and the copy in TCRdb shows in-frame clones only, minus some. The table has 600,000 to 750,000 clones, over 60% seen once. Germline assignment: CDR1 SGHRS and CDR2 YFSETQ. Unmatched junction bases numbered 5, after V lost 8 bases and J lost 2 bases. The CDR3 loop spans 13 amino acids. CD4+ cells yielded CD45RA+ naive and CD45RA-negative memory subsets. Regarding the study as a whole: Rarefaction showed that sequencing of sorted subsets was incomplete (despite large depth). Researchers sampled blood only, noting tissue repertoires likely differ.

The chain couples TRBV5-1 to TRBJ2-3, with 7 bases aligning to TRBD2. This clonotype originated in a woman in her 30s in good health. Sequencing input: memory CD4+ T cells sorted from blood. Subset reported: CD45RA-negative fraction. The DNA for the CDR3 is TGCGCCAGTGCTAGCGGACCCACAGATACGCAGTATTTT. Protein sequence: CASASGPTDTQYF. Based on the CDR3 plus reference TRBV5-1 and TRBJ2-3, the full variable domain is KAGVTQTPRYLIKTRGQQVTLSCSPISGHRSVSWYQQTPGQGLQFLFEYFSETQRNKGNFPGRFSGRQFSNSRSEMNVSTLELGDSALYLCASASGPTDTQYFGPGTRLTVL.